These 24 T cell receptor beta chains came from one sample sequenced in a study of Ad26.COV2.S vaccination and SARS-CoV-2 variants. Treatment denoted: about 20 received Ad26.COV2.S at low or high dose, single or two shots; about 5 received placebo; per-sample allocation not given. Day 63 after the first vaccine or placebo injection was the time point for sampling. Profiling relied on immunoSEQ multiplex PCR, and the TCRdb table lists in-frame clones only, not all of them. The table includes about 480,000 clones, 70% to 90% detected once. Specimen: peripheral blood, collected in a trial of Ad26.COV2.S vaccine versus placebo. These receptors were taken from a person between 18 and 65 years old who received the Ad26.COV2.S COVID-19 vaccine or a placebo.

In its sample, this clone was seen many times. The chain uses TRBV5-5 and TRBJ2-5; a possible D gene is TRBD1 (6 bases). The CDR3 totals 15 residues. Trimming removed 4 bases from V and 4 bases from J, with 17 bases in between. Germline V gives CDR1 SGHKS, CDR2 YYEKEE (reference sequence). The CDR3 nucleotides read TGTGCCAGCAGCAACCCCTCAACAGGGATAGAGACCCAGTACTTC. Amino acids: CASSNPSTGIETQYF.

The chain carries TRBV19 and TRBJ1-3, with D tentatively TRBD1 (5 bases). Germline CDR1 reads LNHDA; CDR2 reads SQIVND (reference sequence). The germline V and J ends were trimmed by 3 bases and 0 bases, with 12 bases remaining between them. The length of the CDR3 is 16 residues. The CDR3 region is CASSINAGTSGNTIYF. The CDR3 nucleotides are TGTGCCAGTAGTATTAACGCGGGGACCTCTGGAAACACCATATATTTT.

The J gene is TRBJ2-5, the V gene TRBV11-3; 9 positions agree with TRBD1. This CDR3 has 16 residues. Trimming took 5 bases from V and 2 from J; bases not matched to a gene: 9. Germline assignment: CDR1 SGHNT and CDR2 YENEEA. The CDR3 sequence: CASSIGTGWGQETQYF. CDR3 sequence (DNA): TGTGCCAGCAGCATCGGGACAGGGTGGGGACAAGAGACCCAGTACTTC.

This clone was counted once. V is TRBV6-7 and J is TRBJ2-1; D is undetermined. TRBV6-7 is assigned to the ORF class and has an uncertain function. This CDR3 is built from 12 residues. V was trimmed by 7 bases and J by 7 bases, leaving 11 bases between them. The chain's CDR3 is CASMVDGNEQFF. For the CDR3, the DNA is TGTGCCAGCATGGTAGACGGGAATGAGCAGTTCTTC.

The gene calls are TRBV5-8 and TRBJ2-7, with 7 nucleotides matching TRBD1. The CDR3 has 15 residues. The germline CDR1 and CDR2 sequences are SGHTS and YDEGEE. V gave up 4 bases and J gave up 3 bases; unmatched junction bases: 10. CDR3 sequence (DNA): TGTGCCAGCAGCAAGGGGGCCGGTTTCTTCTACGAGCAGTACTTC. Translating gives CASSKGAGFFYEQYF.

On this clone itself: A read error may produce the germline difference seen at one junction end. The chain recombines TRBV28 with TRBJ1-6; 8 bases are shared with TRBD1. The CDR3 totals 12 residues. Germline V gene data show CDR1 as MDHEN and CDR2 as SYDVKM. The CDR3 loop reads CATSTGGSPLHF. CDR3 sequence (DNA): TGTGCCACCAGTACAGGGGGTTCACCCCTCCACTTT.

This rearrangement joins TRBV18 to TRBJ2-5, with 8 bases lining up with TRBD1. The CDR3 sequence is 16 residues long. Germline CDR1 and CDR2: KGHSH and LQKENI. V trimming: 3 bases; J trimming: 5 bases; junction bases outside the gene matches: 11. The chain's CDR3 is CASSPPTGRGPETQYF. For the CDR3, the DNA is TGTGCCAGCTCACCCCCTACCGGCAGGGGGCCGGAGACCCAGTACTTC. The full variable domain, its missing parts supplied by reference TRBV18 and TRBJ2-5, is NAGVMQNPRHLVRRRGQEARLRCSPMKGHSHVYWYRQLPEEGLKFMVYLQKENIIDESGMPKERFSAEFPKEGPSILRIQQVVRGDSAAYFCASSPPTGRGPETQYFGPGTRLLVL.

This chain joins TRBV28 and TRBJ2-7, with 7 nucleotides matching TRBD1. From germline, CDR1 is MDHEN and CDR2 SYDVKM. J was trimmed by 5 bases and V by 6 bases; bases with no gene match: 4. The CDR3 loop spans 12 amino acids. In DNA form, the CDR3 reads TGTGCCAGCAGCTCGGGACAGAACGAGCAGTACTTC. Amino acid sequence: CASSSGQNEQYF. Using reference TRBV28 and TRBJ2-7 for the parts outside the CDR3, the full variable domain is DVKVTQSSRYLVKRTGEKVFLECVQDMDHENMFWYRQDPGLGLRLIYFSYDVKMKEKGDIPEGYSVSREKKERFSLILESASTNQTSMYLCASSSGQNEQYFGPGTRLTVT.

The V gene is TRBV19, the J gene TRBJ2-2; no clear D. The V and J ends lost 6 bases and 6 bases respectively, with 14 bases between them. The CDR3 runs 14 residues. Germline CDR1 reads LNHDA; CDR2 reads SQIVND (reference sequence). The CDR3 coding sequence is TGTGCCAGTAGCCTGGGTTTGGGGTCCGGGGAGCTGTTTTTT. Protein: CASSLGLGSGELFF.

This rearrangement joins TRBV11-2 to TRBJ2-7; 10 bases are a match to TRBD2. Trimming cost V 5 bases and J 6 bases; bases outside gene matches: 10. The CDR3 consists of 15 residues. CDR1 and CDR2 from the germline V gene are SGHAT and FQNNGV. CDR3 amino acids: CASSRTASGSFEQYF. The CDR3 DNA follows: TGTGCCAGCAGCCGGACGGCTAGCGGGAGTTTCGAGCAGTACTTC.

The chain couples TRBV6-1 to TRBJ1-6; 9 nucleotides agree with TRBD1. This CDR3 has 15 amino acids. The trim removed 2 bases at V and 7 bases at J, leaving 3 bases unmatched. The germline gives CDR1 MNHNS, CDR2 SASEGT. CDR3 nucleotides: TGTGCCAGCAGTGAATTTGACAGGGGGAATTCACCCCTCCACTTT. Amino acids: CASSEFDRGNSPLHF.

The chain recombines TRBV25-1 with TRBJ2-1; 9 bases are a match to TRBD2. The germline V gene encodes CDR1 MGHDK and CDR2 SYGVNS. The V gene end was trimmed by 4 bases and the J gene end by 0 bases; junction bases not matched to a gene: 7. CDR3 length equals 17 residues. The CDR3: CASSAQLAGTSYNEQFF. The CDR3 DNA reads TGTGCCAGCAGTGCCCAACTAGCGGGTACCTCCTACAATGAGCAGTTCTTC.

The chain couples TRBV19 to TRBJ2-1; the D is unclear. The V end lost 5 bases, the J end lost 0 bases, and 11 bases lay between the germline ends. Germline V lookup: CDR1 LNHDA, CDR2 SQIVND (reference sequence). This CDR3 spans 15 amino acids. For the CDR3, the DNA is TGTGCCAGTAGTCACGCTGAAAGCTCCTACAATGAGCAGTTCTTC. Its protein product is CASSHAESSYNEQFF. Drawing the rest from reference TRBV19 and TRBJ2-1, the complete variable domain is DGGITQSPKYLFRKEGQNVTLSCEQNLNHDAMYWYRQDPGQGLRLIYYSQIVNDFQKGDIAEGYSVSREKKESFPLTVTSAQKNPTAFYLCASSHAESSYNEQFFGPGTRLTVL.

This clone was observed once. J is TRBJ1-4 and V is TRBV18; D remains ambiguous. This CDR3 is 15 amino acids long. V was clipped by 3 bases and J by 0 bases, with 8 bases between them. CDR1 is KGHSH and CDR2 is LQKENI in the germline V gene. Written as DNA, the CDR3 is TGTGCCAGCTCACCCCCAGTTGCAACTAATGAAAAACTGTTTTTT. Residues: CASSPPVATNEKLFF.

The rearrangement uses TRBV28 and TRBJ1-2; weak D call: TRBD1 (5 bases). The CDR3 has 14 amino acids. V dropped 2 bases and J dropped 1 base, with 8 bases sitting between them. The germline V gene has CDR1 MDHEN and CDR2 SYDVKM. CDR3 coding DNA: TGTGCCAGCAGTTTACAGGGACTTAACTATGGCTACACCTTC. This gives the protein CASSLQGLNYGYTF.

The J gene is TRBJ2-1, the V gene TRBV27; 11 nucleotides match TRBD2. Unmatched junction bases numbered 9, after V lost 5 bases and J lost 9 bases. Germline CDR1 and CDR2: MNHEY and SMNVEV (reference sequence). This CDR3 has 15 amino acids. The CDR3 bases are TGTGCCAGCAGTCAGACTAGCGGGACGTCCGGTGAGCAGTTCTTC. As protein: CASSQTSGTSGEQFF.

The table lists this clone with a count of one. This chain joins TRBV28 and TRBJ2-4, with D unclear. The CDR3 is 14 amino acids. Per the germline V gene, CDR1 is MDHEN and CDR2 is SYDVKM. V lost 6 bases and J 1 base, leaving 10 bases between the germline ends. The CDR3 nucleotides read TGTGCCAGCAGGCCGGGTCCGGCCAAAAACATTCAGTACTTC. It encodes CASRPGPAKNIQYF.

The chain uses TRBV28 and TRBJ2-6; tentatively, D is TRBD1 (5 bases). This CDR3 is 15 amino acids long. V lost 2 bases to trimming and J lost 1 base, with 6 bases between them. Per the germline V gene, CDR1 is MDHEN and CDR2 is SYDVKM. CDR3 DNA sequence: TGTGCCAGCAGTTTACCAGGGTCTGGGGCCAACGTCCTGACTTTC. Protein sequence: CASSLPGSGANVLTF.

The chain couples TRBV7-2 to TRBJ2-2; 12 positions agree with TRBD2. Germline V gene lookup returns CDR1 SGHTA and CDR2 FQGNSA. The CDR3 has 15 residues. V lost 6 bases and J lost 4; bases outside the gene matches: 3. The CDR3 region is CASRPLAGGTGELFF. For the CDR3, the DNA is TGTGCCAGCAGGCCACTAGCGGGAGGCACCGGGGAGCTGTTTTTT. Supplemented by reference TRBV7-2 and TRBJ2-2, the full variable domain reads GAGVSQSPSNKVTEKGKDVELRCDPISGHTALYWYRQSLGQGLEFLIYFQGNSAPDKSGLPSDRFSAERTGGSVSTLTIQRTQQEDSAVYLCASRPLAGGTGELFFGEGSRLTVL.

This clone is a singleton in its sample. This chain connects TRBV6-5 to TRBJ1-2; D not resolved. CDR3 length equals 11 residues. Germline assignment: CDR1 MNHEY and CDR2 SVGAGI. Trimming removed 6 bases at V and 8 bases at J, with 10 bases between. CDR3 nucleotide sequence: TGTGCCAGCAGGAGGGCGGGAGGCTACACCTTC. This gives the protein CASRRAGGYTF.

The V gene is TRBV6-5, the J gene TRBJ2-7; the match to TRBD2 covers 9 bases. Germline CDR1 and CDR2: MNHEY and SVGAGI. With 4 bases clipped from V and 11 bases from J, the junction kept 15 bases outside the gene matches. The CDR3 covers 15 residues. For the CDR3, the DNA is TGTGCCAGCAGTTCCAAATCGACTAGCGGTACCATTGAGTACTTC. Protein: CASSSKSTSGTIEYF.

The chain has TRBV7-9 and TRBJ2-2; no clear D gene. This CDR3 has 15 residues. Germline V gene lookup returns CDR1 SEHNR and CDR2 FQNEAQ (reference sequence). The V end lost 6 bases, the J end lost 0 bases, and 11 bases lay between the germline ends. The CDR3 protein is CASRWLGANTGELFF. DNA of the CDR3: TGTGCCAGCAGGTGGTTGGGCGCGAACACCGGGGAGCTGTTTTTT.

The chain recombines TRBV9 with TRBJ2-1, with D tentatively TRBD2 (6 bases). CDR1 SGDLS and CDR2 YYNGEE come from the germline V gene. The germline V and J ends were trimmed by 4 bases and 4 bases, with 18 bases remaining between them. The CDR3 covers 16 residues. In DNA, the CDR3 is TGTGCCAGCAGCACCCTCTGGCGGAGGGCATACAATGAGCAGTTCTTC. This codes for CASSTLWRRAYNEQFF.

The J gene is TRBJ1-2, the V gene TRBV5-1; 11 bases match TRBD1. Germline loops: CDR1 SGHRS, CDR2 YFSETQ. CDR3 length: 14 amino acids. Unmatched junction bases numbered 7, after V lost 4 bases and J lost 8 bases. CDR3 DNA sequence: TGCGCCAGCAGCAACGGGGACAGGGGGGCCGGCTACACCTTC. Its translation: CASSNGDRGAGYTF.